This is a list of T cell receptor beta chains from one sample in a study of human T cells and chemical hapten exposure. TCRdb called the RACE reads again in MiXCR, with one record for every CDR3 protein. The sample includes approximately 80,000 distinct CDR3 sequences, over 6% seen only once; the top ten take roughly 1.5%. Sequences were derived from whole blood, sampled in connection with sensitization to the hapten diphenylcyclopropenone (DPC). These receptor sequences come from a woman aged 25 to 39 with alopecia areata. Some clones in this sample may be carry-over from other donors' samples. Both conserved end residues are part of each CDR3. A D gene is named only where the DNA matches it firmly. Some rows mark clone size as missing; the rest say once, few, many or name a class of expanded clone.

>TRBV7-9|TRBJ1-5|NA|16|NA
CASSSFGPPGVQPQHF
TGTGCCAGCAGCTCCTTTGGGCCCCCTGGGGTCCAGCCCCAGCATTTT
>TRBV2|TRBJ2-2|NA|14|TRBD1
CASSGGQGGGELFF
TGTGCCAGCAGCGGGGGACAGGGCGGCGGGGAGCTGTTTTTT
>TRBV5-1|TRBJ2-5|many|14|NA
CASSLATTTETQYF
TGCGCCAGCAGCTTGGCTACAACTACTGAGACCCAGTACTTC
>TRBV2|TRBJ2-3|few|14|NA
CASSGTPFTDTQYF
TGTGCCAGCAGTGGGACACCCTTCACAGATACGCAGTATTTT
>TRBV28|TRBJ1-1|NA|15|NA
CASSFIQGWNTEAFF
TGTGCCAGCAGTTTCATACAGGGATGGAACACTGAAGCTTTCTTT
>TRBV5-4|TRBJ1-2|NA|14|TRBD1
CASSLDRGGDGYTF
TGTGCCAGCAGCTTGGACAGGGGTGGGGATGGCTACACCTTC
>TRBV11-2|TRBJ1-2|NA|22|NA
CASSLVVPTTASQTGGTYGYTF
TGTGCCAGCAGCTTAGTCGTACCAACCACCGCATCGCAGACAGGTGGGACCTATGGCTACACCTTC
>TRBV12-3/TRBV12-4|TRBJ1-3|NA|12|TRBD1
CASRQAGTAIYF
TGTGCCAGCAGACAGGCCGGGACAGCCATATATTTT
>TRBV18|TRBJ2-3|many|15|TRBD2
CASSPPGLVGSTQYF
TGTGCCAGCTCACCACCGGGACTAGTAGGCTCAACGCAGTATTTT
>TRBV10-3|TRBJ2-3|many|14|TRBD1
CASRDREGSDTQYF
TGTGCCTCCCGGGACAGGGAGGGCTCAGATACGCAGTATTTT
>TRBV5-1|TRBJ2-6|NA|16|NA
CASSWRQCSGANVLTF
TGCGCCAGCAGCTGGAGACAGTGCTCTGGGGCCAACGTCCTGACTTTC
>TRBV3-1|TRBJ2-5|few|14|TRBD2
CASSPSSGGETQYF
TGTGCCAGCAGCCCTTCTTCGGGGGGGGAGACCCAGTACTTC
>TRBV7-2|TRBJ1-5|NA|13|NA
CASSPRTNQPQHF
TGTGCCAGCAGCCCGAGGACTAATCAGCCCCAGCATTTT
>TRBV27|TRBJ1-2|few|15|NA
CASSLQQGIGYGYTF
TGTGCCAGCAGTCTACAACAGGGAATTGGCTATGGCTACACCTTC
>TRBV9|TRBJ2-1|NA|16|TRBD2
CASSVSTSGGAAEQFF
TGTGCCAGCAGCGTCTCCACGAGCGGGGGGGCCGCTGAGCAGTTCTTC
>TRBV20-1|TRBJ2-3|few|14|NA
CSASLGGSTDTQYF
TGCAGTGCTAGTTTGGGCGGTAGCACAGATACGCAGTATTTT
>TRBV29-1|TRBJ2-3|many|13|NA
CSVGGRNKDTQYF
TGCAGCGTTGGGGGGCGGAATAAAGATACGCAGTATTTT
>TRBV29-1|TRBJ1-4|many|12|NA
CSAHDRNEKLFF
TGCAGCGCACACGACAGAAATGAAAAACTGTTTTTT
>TRBV20-1|TRBJ2-2|many|14|TRBD2
CSAPRGGGTGELFF
TGCAGTGCCCCGCGGGGCGGGGGCACCGGGGAGCTGTTTTTT
>TRBV4-1|TRBJ2-1|many|16|TRBD1
CASSQERTGDYNEQFF
TGCGCCAGCAGCCAAGAAAGGACAGGGGACTACAATGAGCAGTTCTTC
>TRBV2|TRBJ2-1|NA|12|NA
CASSRTSTEQFF
TGTGCCAGCAGTCGAACTAGCACTGAGCAGTTCTTC
>TRBV7-9|TRBJ1-1|many|15|NA
CASSLVPGGWTEAFF
TGTGCCAGCAGCTTAGTCCCGGGGGGATGGACTGAAGCTTTCTTT
>TRBV6-5|TRBJ1-1|many|15|TRBD1
CASSWDLRGLTEAFF
TGTGCCAGCAGTTGGGACCTAAGGGGGCTAACTGAAGCTTTCTTT
>TRBV9|TRBJ2-6|many|17|TRBD1
CASSGRQGASGANVLTF
TGTGCCAGCAGCGGCAGACAGGGGGCCTCCGGGGCCAACGTCCTGACTTTC
>TRBV29-1|TRBJ2-6|many|13|NA
CSVGVSGANVLTF
TGCAGCGTTGGGGTTTCTGGGGCCAACGTCCTGACTTTC
>TRBV7-6|TRBJ2-1|NA|16|NA
CASSLVTGRPYNEQFF
TGTGCCAGCAGCTTAGTCACAGGTAGACCCTACAATGAGCAGTTCTTC
>TRBV29-1|TRBJ2-1|many|17|TRBD2
CSGMGLAGGPGYNEQFF
TGCAGCGGGATGGGACTAGCGGGGGGGCCTGGCTACAATGAGCAGTTCTTC
>TRBV6-5|TRBJ2-3|few|15|TRBD1
CASSPGQSSTDTQYF
TGTGCCAGCAGCCCGGGACAGAGCAGCACAGATACGCAGTATTTT
>TRBV11-2|TRBJ2-5|NA|12|NA
CASSSKWETQYF
TGTGCCAGCAGCTCCAAGTGGGAGACCCAGTACTTC
>TRBV20-1|TRBJ1-5|many|13|NA
CSARVGTYQPQHF
TGCAGTGCTAGAGTTGGGACCTATCAGCCCCAGCATTTT
>TRBV14|TRBJ1-1|few|13|NA
CASSQDRGEVAFF
TGTGCCAGCAGCCAAGATCGGGGGGAGGTAGCTTTCTTT
>TRBV12-3/TRBV12-4|TRBJ1-4|few|17|NA
CASSPQTGRDFNEKLFF
TGTGCCAGCAGTCCCCAGACAGGACGCGACTTTAATGAAAAACTGTTTTTT
>TRBV2|TRBJ1-1|NA|15|TRBD1
CATVDREGGGAEAFF
TGTGCCACGGTTGACAGGGAAGGGGGGGGCGCTGAAGCTTTCTTT
>TRBV29-1|TRBJ2-1|NA|13|NA
CSVEGIHYNEQFF
TGCAGCGTTGAAGGGATCCATTACAATGAGCAGTTCTTC
>TRBV5-4|TRBJ2-3|NA|16|TRBD2
CASSLGTSGVGDTQYF
TGTGCCAGCAGCTTGGGGACTAGCGGGGTGGGAGATACGCAGTATTTT
>TRBV14|TRBJ1-1|NA|16|NA
CASSQDLGTRDTEAFF
TGTGCCAGCAGCCAAGATCTCGGGACAAGGGACACTGAAGCTTTCTTT
>TRBV7-9|TRBJ1-2|NA|16|TRBD1
CASSYQGALGNYGYTF
TGTGCCAGCAGTTACCAGGGGGCTTTAGGGAACTATGGCTACACCTTC
>TRBV9|TRBJ2-1|few|17|TRBD2
CASSSSLAVGSYNEQFF
TGTGCCAGCAGCTCGTCCCTAGCGGTGGGCTCCTACAATGAGCAGTTCTTC
>TRBV20-1|TRBJ2-1|many|15|TRBD2
CSASYRLAGGDEQFF
TGCAGTGCTAGTTACCGCCTAGCGGGGGGGGATGAGCAGTTCTTC
>TRBV28|TRBJ1-1|NA|15|NA
CASGYPDRTDTEAFF
TGTGCCAGCGGCTACCCCGACAGAACAGACACTGAAGCTTTCTTT
>TRBV12-3/TRBV12-4|TRBJ2-2|many|15|NA
CASSFGLSNTGELFF
TGTGCCAGCAGTTTCGGGCTCTCTAACACCGGGGAGCTGTTTTTT
>TRBV20-1|TRBJ2-3|few|16|TRBD1
CSAGTGGTGGSDTQYF
TGCAGTGCAGGGACCGGCGGGACAGGGGGTTCAGATACGCAGTATTTT